This T cell receptor beta chain stems from a study of blood T cell repertoires in COVID-19. Study as a whole: From the United States, Italy and Spain came samples of acute and convalescent COVID-19.

In this sample, this clone turned up a few times. The junction had 4 bases not matched to a gene; V was cut back by 3 bases and J by 4 bases. This CDR3 has 13 residues. CDR1 and CDR2 from the germline V gene are GTSNPN and SVGIG (reference sequence). Produced via immunoSEQ multiplex PCR; TCRdb's table is partial and in-frame only. This sample yields around 94,000 clones, of which more than 75% are seen a single time; 2.5% to 3.5% belongs to the top ten. The clonotype originates from a man aged 50 or older with active or convalescent COVID-19. The chain recombines TRBV30 with TRBJ2-7; 9 nucleotides match TRBD1. Sequenced input: peripheral blood. The CDR3 here is CAWRGTGRYEQYF. CDR3 DNA: TGTGCCTGGAGGGGGACAGGGCGGTACGAGCAGTACTTC.